The entry below gives a single TCR beta chain sequence along with its context. This sample is part of a study of blood T cell repertoires in COVID-19. Turning to the study itself: Sites across the United States, Italy and Spain contributed samples from acute and convalescent COVID-19. T cells, B-cell-depleted T cells, or PBMCs provided the cDNA or gDNA that served as material.

Sequencing was performed with immunoSEQ multiplex PCR; in TCRdb, only in-frame clones are kept and a portion is missing. The table records about 71,000 clones, approximately 80% of them present only once. Germline CDR1 and CDR2: MNHEY and SMNVEV (reference sequence). CDR3 length equals 13 residues. The V end lost 2 bases, the J end lost 3 bases, and 7 bases lay between the germline ends. The receptor comes from a man under 40 with COVID-19, enrolled during active disease. V gene TRBV27 combines with J gene TRBJ1-1; weak D call: TRBD1 (6 bases). The sample taken for sequencing was peripheral blood. Written as DNA, the CDR3 is TGTGCCAGCAGTTTAAACAGGGACACTGAAGCTTTCTTT. Translation: CASSLNRDTEAFF.